This T cell receptor (beta chain) was recorded in a study of T cells in localized non-small cell lung cancer (TCRdb year 2020). Turning to the overall study: The study analyzed T cell repertoires of 200 to 250 early-stage NSCLC patients, comparing tumors and uninvolved tumor-adjacent lungs. The cohort was made up of around 250 treatment-naive NSCLC patients whose localized lung tumors had been resected. Of the NSCLC patients, 129 were male and about a hundred were female, and the mean age was approximately 66 years.

Overall results and qualifications from the work: Multi-region tumor sequencing was not performed, so intratumor heterogeneity could not be excluded. A median of 57 of the top 100 tumor clones were detected in paired uninvolved adjacent lung, and 28 of these tumor clones were also found among the top 100 clones of the paired uninvolved adjacent lung. Higher blood T cell density associated with longer overall survival, while higher adjacent-lung clonality associated with shorter survival. The highest T cell clonality was observed in uninvolved tumor-adjacent lung, where clonality exceeded that of tumor, suggesting that antigenic responses were more focused in uninvolved tumor-adjacent lung. Since the design was exploratory, TCR variables were selected using unadjusted p-values with no false-discovery rate correction.

The immunoSEQ Assay was used to sequence TCR beta CDR3 regions from DNA. In the source study's methods: T cell density was computed as TCR beta template counts normalized to usable DNA estimated by amplifying housekeeping genes. Richness was estimated with the preseqR package, extrapolating to 400,000 templates for PBMC samples and 120,000 templates for tissue samples. Clonality was defined as one minus Pielou's evenness. Differential abundance testing on productive amino-acid clonotypes, with a minimum total count of 5 and an alpha of 0.1, was used to identify tissue-enriched TCRs. Repertoire overlap between compartments was quantified with the Jaccard Index and Morisita Overlap Index. GLIPH grouped TCR beta CDR3s together with public tetramer-defined viral CDR3s, and a viral motif had to include at least three viral sequences and also show V-gene enrichment. Held by TCRdb, this immuneACCESS table contains in-frame sequences only and omits some clones. Under half of the omission traces to an unresolved V gene where checked; the cause of the rest is unknown. That table furnishes V, J and clone size, whereas the DNA furnished D and trimming. The table for this sample lists about 2,100 clones; 25% to 35% of them were counted only once. The ten biggest clones cover roughly 9.1% of the sample.

The CDR3 starts with the cysteine, ends with the phenylalanine, and has 17 residues. The kept DNA is CDR3 alone, 51 bases in frame from the first base. From the germline V gene, CDR1 is SGHRS and CDR2 is YFSETQ. After removal of 0 bases from V and 2 bases from J, the junction retains 8 bases not matched to a gene. At diagnosis, peripheral blood, uninvolved tumor-adjacent lung and tumor were collected and were preserved as a mix of fresh-frozen and FFPE material. This clone showed up just a few times. What this receptor recognizes is not known. It has no much larger one-base neighbor in the sample; base qualities were not kept.

The receptor chain draws on TRBV5-1 and TRBJ2-7, and 10 bases in between align with TRBD1. The sequence derives from a man aged 40-75 years with stage III squamous cell lung carcinoma. The specimen was lung tumor tissue, collected before any cancer treatment. The DNA reads as follows: TGCGCCAGCAGCTTGGACGGGGGACAGGGGAATACCTACGAGCAGTACTTC. Translated, it reads CASSLDGGQGNTYEQYF.